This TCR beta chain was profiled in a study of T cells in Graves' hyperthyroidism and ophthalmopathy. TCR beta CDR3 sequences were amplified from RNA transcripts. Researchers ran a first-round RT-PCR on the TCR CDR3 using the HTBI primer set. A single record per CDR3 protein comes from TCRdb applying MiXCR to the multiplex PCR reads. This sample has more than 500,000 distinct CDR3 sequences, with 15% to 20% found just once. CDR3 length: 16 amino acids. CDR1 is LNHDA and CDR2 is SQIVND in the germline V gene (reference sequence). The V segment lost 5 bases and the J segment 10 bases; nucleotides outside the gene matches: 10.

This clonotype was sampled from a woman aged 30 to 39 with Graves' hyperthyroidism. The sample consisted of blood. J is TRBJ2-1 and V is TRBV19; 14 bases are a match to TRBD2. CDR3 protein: CASSLGLAGVSVEQFF. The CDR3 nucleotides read TGTGCCAGTAGTTTGGGACTAGCGGGAGTTTCCGTAGAGCAGTTCTTC.